One sample yielded the 32 T cell receptor beta chains listed below, sequenced in a study of CD8 T cells in Susac syndrome. Random hexamers were used to reverse transcribe roughly 0.5 to 1 ug of RNA. In TCRdb, the immunoSEQ multiplex PCR reads were re-called with MiXCR into one record per CDR3 protein. Of 70,000 to 95,000 distinct CDR3 sequences detected, about 93% appear once; the ten largest clones hold less than 0.95%. What was sequenced was CD8+ T cells from PBMCs. All receptors derive from a human donor with Susac syndrome.

The rearrangement links TRBV6-2 or TRBV6-3 to TRBJ2-7; TRBD1 agrees at 7 bases. CDR1 and CDR2 (germline): MNHEY, SVGEGT. The V and J ends lost 4 bases and 0 bases, in that order; junction bases with no gene match: 6. This CDR3 has 15 residues. The CDR3 loop is CASSFRDSISYEQYF. Here the CDR3 DNA reads TGTGCCAGCAGTTTCCGGGACAGTATCTCCTACGAGCAGTACTTC.

The chain carries TRBV7-8 and TRBJ2-3; 8 bases are shared with TRBD1. Trimming removed 4 bases from V and 1 base from J; junction bases left unmatched: 4. CDR1 and CDR2 from the germline V gene are SGHVS and FQNEAQ. The CDR3 spans 15 residues. The CDR3 sequence is CASSSTGGGTDTQYF. Here the CDR3 DNA reads TGTGCCAGCAGCTCAACAGGGGGTGGCACAGATACGCAGTATTTT.

The V and J genes are TRBV6-5 and TRBJ2-1; D perhaps matches TRBD1 (6 bases). Germline CDR1 reads MNHEY; CDR2 reads SVGAGI. Trimming stripped 2 bases from V and 7 bases from J, with 18 bases between. The CDR3 length is 16 residues. DNA of the CDR3: TGTGCCAGCAGTTACGGTGGGGGCGTAATTGGTAATGAGCAGTTCTTC. Translating it yields CASSYGGGVIGNEQFF.

V gene TRBV15 combines with J gene TRBJ2-5; D remains unclear. The CDR3 extends over 12 amino acids. Trimming took off 3 bases at V and 5 bases at J, with 7 bases between the two ends. Germline CDR1 reads LNHNV; CDR2 reads YYDKDF (reference sequence). CDR3 nucleotide sequence: TGTGCCACCAGCAGGGGCGAGGAGACCCAGTACTTC. Its protein product is CATSRGEETQYF. The whole variable domain, remainder taken from reference TRBV15 and TRBJ2-5, is DAMVIQNPRYQVTQFGKPVTLSCSQTLNHNVMYWYQQKSSQAPKLLFHYYDKDFNNEADTPDNFQSRRPNTSFCFLDIRSPGLGDTAMYLCATSRGEETQYFGPGTRLLVL.

The chain uses TRBV13 and TRBJ2-5; D is ambiguous. This CDR3 contains 14 residues. V gave up 4 bases and J gave up 5 bases, with 14 bases separating them. Germline CDR1 and CDR2: PRHDT and FYEKMQ (reference sequence). Here the CDR3 reads CASSSGGPGETQYF. The CDR3 DNA sequence: TGTGCCAGCAGCTCCGGCGGACCAGGCGAGACCCAGTACTTC. Complete variable domain (other parts from reference TRBV13 and TRBJ2-5): AAGVIQSPRHLIKEKRETATLKCYPIPRHDTVYWYQQGPGQDPQFLISFYEKMQSDKGSIPDRFSAQQFSDYHSELNMSSLELGDSALYFCASSSGGPGETQYFGPGTRLLVL.

This rearrangement joins TRBV28 to TRBJ2-5; D unclear. The CDR3 loop spans 13 amino acids. Between the trimmed V and J ends, which lost 5 bases and 5 bases, there was a span of 12 bases. Germline assignment: CDR1 MDHEN and CDR2 SYDVKM. The CDR3 loop reads CASSHQAVETQYF. The DNA of the CDR3 is TGTGCCAGCAGTCACCAGGCGGTGGAGACCCAGTACTTC.

The chain combines TRBV11-2 with TRBJ2-4, with D perhaps matching TRBD1 (6 bases). V lost 5 bases and J lost 7, with 15 bases in between. The germline CDR1 and CDR2 sequences are SGHAT and FQNNGV. This CDR3 is built from 14 residues. CDR3 protein: CASSALRGENIQYF. The CDR3 nucleotides are TGTGCCAGCAGCGCACTCAGGGGAGAGAACATTCAGTACTTC.

V gene TRBV10-2 combines with J gene TRBJ2-7, with D possibly called TRBD1 or TRBD2 (5 bases each). Trimming cost V 3 bases and J 5 bases, with 11 bases left between them. The CDR3 length is 13 residues. CDR1 is WSHSY and CDR2 is SAAADI in the germline V gene. CDR3: CASSDPGRNEQYF. The CDR3 region has the DNA TGCGCCAGCAGTGACCCGGGACGAAACGAGCAGTACTTC.

The chain combines TRBV6-6 with TRBJ2-7, with D tentatively TRBD1 (6 bases). The germline CDR1 and CDR2 sequences are MNHNY and SVGAGI (reference sequence). Trimming removed 6 bases from V and 7 bases from J, with 16 bases in between. The length of the CDR3 is 13 residues. CDR3 in DNA: TGTGCCAGCAGCTACACAGGGCTGGGGGAGCAGTACTTC. This encodes CASSYTGLGEQYF.

This chain links TRBV6-1 with TRBJ2-2, with D possibly called TRBD1 or TRBD2 (5 bases each). V shed 6 bases and J shed 0 bases, with 14 bases lying between them. The CDR3 is 16 residues long. CDR1 is MNHNS and CDR2 is SASEGT in the germline V gene. The CDR3 reads CASSGTIETNTGELFF. CDR3 coding DNA: TGTGCCAGCAGCGGGACGATCGAAACGAACACCGGGGAGCTGTTTTTT.

V and J are TRBV4-2 and TRBJ2-5; a weak D match, TRBD2 (7 bases). V was trimmed by 4 bases and J by 5 bases, leaving 20 bases between them. The CDR3 extends over 16 amino acids. CDR1 is LGHNA, CDR2 YNFKEQ, per germline. This chain's CDR3 is CASSPGGGGLAETQYF. DNA of the CDR3: TGTGCCAGCAGCCCCGGGGGAGGGGGACTCGCGGAGACCCAGTACTTC.

V is TRBV7-8 and J is TRBJ2-6; D is unclear. The CDR3 contains 15 residues. CDR1 is SGHVS, CDR2 FQNEAQ, per germline. V was clipped by 3 bases and J by 0 bases, with 6 bases between them. CDR3 in amino acids: CASSFDPSGANVLTF. In nucleotides, the CDR3 is TGTGCCAGCAGCTTTGACCCCTCTGGGGCCAACGTCCTGACTTTC.

V gene TRBV29-1 combines with J gene TRBJ2-5; maybe TRBD1 (6 bases). Germline V gene sequence: CDR1 SQVTM, CDR2 ANQGSEA. The CDR3 sequence is 13 residues long. The chain's CDR3 is CTDGDTQGETQYF. The DNA of the CDR3 is TGCACCGACGGGGACACCCAAGGGGAGACCCAGTACTTC.

The gene calls are TRBV9 and TRBJ2-5; 12 nucleotides line up with TRBD2. The CDR3 is made up of 16 amino acids. Germline V lookup: CDR1 SGDLS, CDR2 YYNGEE. V gave up 3 bases and J gave up 1 base; unmatched junction bases: 4. DNA for the CDR3: TGTGCCAGCAGCGGGGGGACTAGCGGGTTCCAAGAGACCCAGTACTTC. Residues: CASSGGTSGFQETQYF.

The chain has TRBV12-2 and TRBJ2-7; the table's D call, TRBD2, was not checked against the DNA. TRBV12-2 is recorded as a pseudogene. The CDR3 is made up of 19 amino acids. The CDR3 sequence is CASRLADGGRAFTTYEQYF. For the CDR3, the DNA is TGTGCAAGTCGCTTAGCGGACGGCGGGAGGGCCTTCACCACGTACGAGCAGTACTTC.

This clonotype has just a few counts. For the CDR3, the DNA is TGTGCCTCGAGCGATTACAATGAGCAGTTCTTC. Its translation is CASSDYNEQFF. This chain joins TRBV5-4 and TRBJ2-1; D not resolved. The germline V gene encodes CDR1 SGHNT and CDR2 YYREEE (reference sequence). V was cut by 10 bases and J by 4 bases, with 9 bases left in between. The CDR3 covers 11 residues. Looking up the rest from reference TRBV5-4 and TRBJ2-1 gives the full variable domain: ETGVTQSPTHLIKTRGQQVTLRCSSQSGHNTVSWYQQALGQGPQFIFQYYREEENGRGNFPPRFSGLQFPNYSSELNVNALELDDSALYLCASSDYNEQFFGPGTRLTVL.

This chain joins TRBV6-2 or TRBV6-3 and TRBJ2-7; D ambiguous. The CDR3 extends over 15 amino acids. Germline lookup yields CDR1 MNHEY and CDR2 SVGEGT. Trimming took 5 bases from V and 2 from J, leaving 16 bases between them. As DNA, the CDR3 is TGTGCCAGCAGTGATTACGAAAAAGAAACCTACGAGCAGTACTTC. Its translation is CASSDYEKETYEQYF.

This chain connects TRBV27 to TRBJ1-2; no firm D call. Trimming removed 0 bases at V and 2 bases at J, with 7 bases between. This CDR3 region has 14 residues. The germline CDR1 and CDR2 sequences are MNHEY and SMNVEV (reference sequence). CDR3 protein: CASSLSRQNYGYTF. CDR3 nucleotide sequence: TGTGCCAGCAGTTTATCCCGCCAGAACTATGGCTACACCTTC.

The V gene is TRBV7-3, the J gene TRBJ2-6, with D unresolved. CDR1 and CDR2 (germline): SGHTA, FQGTGA. The V end was cut by 5 bases, the J end by 0 bases, with 17 bases between. CDR3 length: 18 amino acids. The chain's CDR3 is CASSPLGQATSGANVLTF. The CDR3 DNA reads TGTGCCAGCAGCCCTCTTGGGCAGGCAACCTCTGGGGCCAACGTCCTGACTTTC.

The CDR3 loop reads CASSPGGLSPLHF. CDR3 DNA sequence: TGTGCCAGCAGCCCGGGGGGACTTTCACCCCTCCACTTT. The genes are TRBV3-1 and TRBJ1-6; tentative D call: TRBD1 (5 bases). The V and J ends lost 4 bases and 9 bases respectively, with 10 bases between them. This CDR3 is 13 amino acids long. Looked up from germline, CDR1 is LGHDT and CDR2 is YNNKEL (reference sequence).

V and J are TRBV7-9 and TRBJ1-2, with 10 nucleotides matching TRBD1. In germline, CDR1 is SEHNR, CDR2 FQNEAQ (reference sequence). After removal of 3 bases from V and 8 bases from J, the junction contained 6 bases not matched to a gene. The length of the CDR3 is 14 residues. The CDR3 sequence is CASSFPGQGTGYTF. CDR3 nucleotides: TGTGCCAGCAGCTTCCCGGGACAGGGGACCGGCTACACCTTC.

This clonotype was observed a single time. The rearrangement uses TRBV2 and TRBJ1-6, with 7 bases fitting TRBD1. Germline values: CDR1 SNHLY, CDR2 FYNNEI. The CDR3 has 16 amino acids. Trimming cost V 4 bases and J 3 bases; bases outside gene matches: 6. The CDR3 DNA sequence: TGTGCCAGCAGTGGGTTAACAGGGGTCTATAATTCACCCCTCCACTTT. It translates to CASSGLTGVYNSPLHF.

The CDR3 loop is CASSVGRRNEKLFF. CDR3 in DNA: TGTGCCAGCAGCGTAGGTCGGCGAAATGAAAAACTGTTTTTT. The chain carries TRBV9 and TRBJ1-4; D gene unclear. Trimming pared 0 bases from V and 5 bases from J, leaving 8 bases between. This CDR3 is built from 14 residues. CDR1 and CDR2 from the germline V gene are SGDLS and YYNGEE.

The chain couples TRBV29-1 to TRBJ2-5, with 10 positions matching TRBD2. Germline-derived CDR1 and CDR2 are SQVTM and ANQGSEA. The CDR3 sequence is 14 residues long. The V and J ends lost 4 bases and 2 bases, in that order; junction bases with no gene match: 4. The CDR3 loop is CSVAGTSEQETQYF. As DNA, the CDR3 is TGCAGCGTTGCCGGGACTAGCGAGCAAGAGACCCAGTACTTC.

The chain joins TRBV7-8 to TRBJ2-1; the D is unclear. The length of the CDR3 is 14 residues. Germline loops: CDR1 SGHVS, CDR2 FQNEAQ. V lost 2 bases and J lost 2, with 7 bases in between. The chain's CDR3 is CASSLQLAYNEQFF. The CDR3 DNA is TGTGCCAGCAGCTTACAGCTGGCCTACAATGAGCAGTTCTTC.

The chain combines TRBV7-9 with TRBJ2-3, with D perhaps TRBD2 (6 bases). This CDR3 is 19 amino acids long. Germline CDR1 and CDR2: SEHNR and FQNEAQ (reference sequence). The V end was cut by 4 bases, the J end by 0 bases, with 23 bases between. The CDR3 region is CASSYLRDLETYSTDTQYF. The CDR3 DNA reads as TGTGCCAGCAGCTACCTCCGGGACTTGGAGACTTATAGCACAGATACGCAGTATTTT.

The rearrangement uses TRBV30 and TRBJ2-1, with TRBD2 matching 8 bases. The CDR3 runs 13 residues. Germline V lookup: CDR1 GTSNPN, CDR2 SVGIG (reference sequence). After removal of 4 bases from V and 8 bases from J, the junction contained 7 bases not matched to a gene. In DNA, the CDR3 is TGTGCCTGGACCAACGGGAGGGGGGATGAGCAGTTCTTC. Translation: CAWTNGRGDEQFF.

The rearrangement uses TRBV20-1 and TRBJ2-5, with a tentative D call TRBD2 (5 bases). Germline CDR1 DFQATT, CDR2 SNEGSKA (reference sequence). V was pared by 6 bases and J by 2 bases, with 10 bases between. The length of the CDR3 is 12 residues. CDR3 nucleotide sequence: TGCAGTGCCGGGGAAGGACAAGAGACCCAGTACTTC. Translated, it gives CSAGEGQETQYF.

The rearrangement links TRBV27 to TRBJ2-3; TRBD1 matches 11 bases. Per germline, CDR1 MNHEY and CDR2 SMNVEV (reference sequence). There are 16 residues in the CDR3. J was trimmed by 6 bases and V by 3 bases; bases with no gene match: 8. In nucleotides, the CDR3 is TGTGCCAGCAGTTTTGGGACAGGGGGAGTGATGGATACGCAGTATTTT. Amino acids: CASSFGTGGVMDTQYF.

The chain links TRBV20-1 to TRBJ2-1; 12 nucleotides agree with TRBD2. The CDR3 consists of 15 residues. Germline CDR1 reads DFQATT; CDR2 reads SNEGSKA (reference sequence). J was trimmed by 5 bases and V by 5 bases; bases with no gene match: 7. The CDR3 loop reads CSASRLAGADNEQFF. CDR3 DNA sequence: TGCAGTGCTTCCCGACTAGCGGGAGCAGACAATGAGCAGTTCTTC.

The chain carries TRBV7-8 and TRBJ2-1, with D maybe TRBD1 (5 bases). Germline V gene lookup returns CDR1 SGHVS and CDR2 FQNEAQ. The V and J ends lost 2 bases and 8 bases respectively, with 16 bases between them. CDR3 size: 15 residues. CDR3 loop: CASSLSAGPYDEQFF. CDR3 nucleotide sequence: TGTGCCAGCAGCTTAAGCGCAGGGCCATATGATGAGCAGTTCTTC.

This rearrangement joins TRBV7-9 to TRBJ2-4; 10 bases agree with TRBD2. J was trimmed by 9 bases and V by 4 bases; bases with no gene match: 9. Germline CDR1 SEHNR, CDR2 FQNEAQ (reference sequence). This CDR3 has 15 amino acids. The CDR3 region is CASSSLAGEGLIQYF. CDR3 DNA: TGTGCCAGCAGCTCCCTAGCGGGAGAGGGTCTCATTCAGTACTTC.